The 7 T cell receptor beta chains below come from one sample, sequenced in a study of CXCR3-negative and CXCR3-positive naive CD8 T cells. Study-wide findings and caveats: CXCR3-negative naive cells had less hydrophobic TRB CDR3s than did CXCR3-positive naive cells.

For these receptors, no antigen is known. The authors made the TRB cDNA libraries by 5' RACE using UMI labels. With the 5' RACE reads reprocessed, TCRdb shows one record per CDR3 protein and no DNA. The table lists some 64,000 distinct CDR3 sequences. The material sequenced was naive CXCR3+ CD8+ T cells from blood. Subset here: CD45RO-CCR7+CD27+CD95- naive CD8+ T cells expressing CXCR3 (TNR3+). All receptors come from a human donor in good health. Some clones in this sample may be carry-over from other donors' samples.

The chain uses TRBV10-3 and TRBJ2-7; there is no DNA to check the TCRdb D call of TRBD1. Germline CDR1 is ENHRY and CDR2 is SYGVKD. The CDR3 loop spans 16 amino acids. The CDR3 is CAISEFTDRVSYEQYF.

The chain joins TRBV10-3 to TRBJ2-2. The CDR3 runs 14 residues. Looked up from germline, CDR1 is ENHRY and CDR2 is SYGVKD. The CDR3 loop is CAISEELNTGELFF.

The genes are TRBV4-3 and TRBJ2-5. The germline CDR1 and CDR2 sequences are LGHNA and YSLEER. The CDR3 extends over 15 amino acids. The CDR3 loop is CASSQDPVYQETQYF.

This chain connects TRBV4-1 to TRBJ2-1; TCRdb proposes TRBD2, but this gene call is untestable without DNA. The CDR3 length is 18 residues. Germline values: CDR1 MGHRA, CDR2 YSYEKL. This chain's CDR3 is CASSQDMLAGGLYNEQFF.

V is TRBV20-1 and J is TRBJ2-1; TCRdb indicates TRBD1, and absent DNA this call remains unverified. Germline V lookup: CDR1 DFQATT, CDR2 SNEGSKA (reference sequence). The CDR3 is 16 residues long. The CDR3 loop is CSARDLGGGEHNEQFF.

The rearrangement uses TRBV13 and TRBJ2-1; the D gene TCRdb calls, TRBD2, cannot be checked with no DNA. CDR3 length: 14 amino acids. Per the germline V gene, CDR1 is PRHDT and CDR2 is FYEKMQ (reference sequence). Here the CDR3 reads CAFSGRAGNNEQFF.

This sequence joins TRBV20-1 and TRBJ2-7. From germline, CDR1 is DFQATT and CDR2 SNEGSKA (reference sequence). The CDR3 spans 13 residues. This CDR3 reads CSARGGGSYEQYF.